Below, one T cell receptor (beta chain) is given with its context. Antigen unknown. The data originate from a study of beta chain features in type 1 diabetes. Study-wide findings and caveats: A greater similarity of naive, central memory and Treg TCRB repertoires was seen among patients than among healthy donors. Shorter templates might be favored by PCR, and equally so in patients and in controls.

This CDR3 is built from 15 residues. Trimming at V came to 3 bases and at J to 6 bases, leaving 7 bases not matched to a gene. Germline CDR1 is SGHDN and CDR2 is FVKESK. Since all of the isolated RNA was reverse transcribed, expressed TCRB transcripts were what got sequenced. Assay: immunoSEQ multiplex PCR; the TCRdb copy retains only in-frame clones and omits some. This table holds under 250,000 clones, 13% to 15% found once. The origin of this receptor is a woman between 35 and 50 years old in good health. This chain links TRBV14 with TRBJ2-1; TRBD2 matches 8 bases. The sample comprised naive CD4+ T cells from blood. CDR3 DNA: TGTGCCAGCAGCCAGAGGACCACTAGCGGCAATGAGCAGTTCTTC. It specifies CASSQRTTSGNEQFF.